Following are 10 T cell receptor beta chains from one sample sequenced in a study of blood T cell repertoires in COVID-19. Assay: immunoSEQ multiplex PCR; the TCRdb copy retains only in-frame clones and omits some. Altogether approximately 130,000 clones are present, approximately 86% being singletons, with the ten largest covering approximately 20%. Specimen: peripheral blood. These receptors were obtained from a woman between 45 and 65 years old who had recovered from COVID-19.

The rearrangement joins TRBV7-6 to TRBJ2-1; possible D gene TRBD2, 6 bases. CDR3 size: 17 residues. The germline V gene encodes CDR1 SGHVS and CDR2 FNYEAQ. V was cut by 3 bases and J by 6 bases, with 21 bases left in between. The CDR3 loop is CASSFLPDVGSSNEQFF. CDR3 coding DNA: TGTGCCAGCAGCTTCTTGCCGGACGTCGGGAGTAGCAATGAGCAGTTCTTC.

This clone was counted a few times. The chain employs TRBV4-2 and TRBJ2-7; 7 nucleotides line up with TRBD1. This CDR3 region has 15 residues. Germline CDR1 LGHNA, CDR2 YNFKEQ. Trimming cost V 3 bases and J 4 bases; bases outside gene matches: 9. The CDR3 DNA sequence: TGTGCCAGCAGCCAGGGTCCGGGACAGCAATACGAGCAGTACTTC. Protein: CASSQGPGQQYEQYF.

Only a few counts were recorded for this clone. The chain couples TRBV11-2 to TRBJ1-5; D remains ambiguous. The germline V and J ends were trimmed by 1 base and 8 bases, with 12 bases remaining between them. This CDR3 spans 14 amino acids. Germline CDR1 and CDR2: SGHAT and FQNNGV. In nucleotides, the CDR3 is TGTGCCAGCAGCTTAGGACTAGAAAAGAAGCCCCAGCATTTT. Translation: CASSLGLEKKPQHF.

This clone showed up just a few times. The V gene is TRBV4-2, the J gene TRBJ1-4; D is unclear. Germline lookup yields CDR1 LGHNA and CDR2 YNFKEQ. V dropped 4 bases and J dropped 2 bases, with 8 bases sitting between them. The CDR3 runs 14 residues. The CDR3 region has the DNA TGTGCCAGCAGCCGTGCGGCGACTAATGAAAAACTGTTTTTT. Translated, it gives CASSRAATNEKLFF.

The chain employs TRBV4-3 and TRBJ1-2; the D is unclear. The CDR3 has 19 residues. Trimming took off 0 bases at V and 2 bases at J, with 22 bases between the two ends. Per the germline V gene, CDR1 is LGHNA and CDR2 is YSLEER. The CDR3 nucleotides read TGCGCCAGCAGCCAAGATCGGTACTTGGAGACGACTCCAAACTATGGCTACACCTTC. Amino acid sequence: CASSQDRYLETTPNYGYTF.

The chain employs TRBV19 and TRBJ1-2; 7 nucleotides align to TRBD1. Germline values: CDR1 LNHDA, CDR2 SQIVND (reference sequence). The ends lost 6 bases at V and 3 bases at J; junction bases unmatched: 7. This CDR3 is built from 14 residues. The chain's CDR3 is CASRVRQGYYGYTF. CDR3 sequence (DNA): TGTGCCAGTAGAGTAAGACAGGGCTACTATGGCTACACCTTC.

This chain joins TRBV19 and TRBJ1-1, with D tentatively TRBD1 (6 bases). V lost 10 bases and J 0 bases, leaving 12 bases between the germline ends. The CDR3 extends over 13 amino acids. Germline assignment: CDR1 LNHDA and CDR2 SQIVND (reference sequence). The CDR3 nucleotides read TGTGCCACCGAAGACAGGATGAACACTGAAGCTTTCTTT. This encodes CATEDRMNTEAFF.

This sequence joins TRBV30 and TRBJ2-3; D not resolved. Germline CDR1 is GTSNPN and CDR2 is SVGIG (reference sequence). V was clipped by 3 bases and J by 2 bases, with 6 bases between them. There are 12 residues in the CDR3. DNA of the CDR3: TGTGCCTGGAGAGTGGCCACAGATACGCAGTATTTT. Its protein is CAWRVATDTQYF.

The chain couples TRBV19 to TRBJ1-1; possible D gene TRBD1, 6 bases. Trimming shortened V by 2 bases and J by 5 bases, and 12 bases separated the two germline ends. Looked up from germline, CDR1 is LNHDA and CDR2 is SQIVND (reference sequence). CDR3 length: 14 amino acids. CDR3 protein: CASSIIRGRTEAFF. The CDR3, as DNA: TGTGCCAGTAGTATAATCAGGGGCCGAACTGAAGCTTTCTTT. Combining the CDR3 with reference TRBV19 and TRBJ1-1 gives the whole variable domain DGGITQSPKYLFRKEGQNVTLSCEQNLNHDAMYWYRQDPGQGLRLIYYSQIVNDFQKGDIAEGYSVSREKKESFPLTVTSAQKNPTAFYLCASSIIRGRTEAFFGQGTRLTVV.

The chain recombines TRBV5-6 with TRBJ2-2; TRBD1 matches at 10 bases. The V and J ends lost 0 bases and 3 bases, in that order; junction bases with no gene match: 11. The CDR3 sequence is 19 residues long. Germline V gene data show CDR1 as SGHDT and CDR2 as YYEEEE. CDR3 nucleotide sequence: TGTGCCAGCAGCTTGGGCCTCTTTGACAGGGGGCCGGACACCGGGGAGCTGTTTTTT. This codes for CASSLGLFDRGPDTGELFF. Full variable domain (outside the CDR3, taken from reference TRBV5-6 and TRBJ2-2): DAGVTQSPTHLIKTRGQQVTLRCSPKSGHDTVSWYQQALGQGPQFIFQYYEEEERQRGNFPDRFSGHQFPNYSSELNVNALLLGDSALYLCASSLGLFDRGPDTGELFFGEGSRLTVL.